This TCR beta chain was found in a study of blood T cell repertoires in COVID-19. Overall study context: Some COVID-19 samples were acute and others convalescent; all came from the United States, Italy and Spain. In each case, the material was cDNA or gDNA derived from T cells, B-cell-depleted T cells, or PBMCs.

This clone was detected only once. In the study's own analysis: It was from reference gene primer amplification that nucleated cell counts were estimated. This table comes from immunoSEQ multiplex PCR, and its TCRdb copy is limited to in-frame clones, with some not included. The V and J calls and clone size are taken from that table; D and trimming were inferred from the DNA. In the table there are 35,000 to 55,000 clones, 86% of which are singletons. There are 15 residues in the CDR3. Germline V CDR1 and CDR2: LGHNT, FRNRAP. Germline trimming cut 0 bases from V and 2 bases from J; bases unmatched to any gene: 0.

The chain is built from TRBV12-5 and TRBJ2-7, with TRBD2 matching over 11 bases. The clonotype was recovered from a man between 60 and 70 years old with active COVID-19. The sequencing sample was made of peripheral blood. The CDR3 DNA reads as TGTGCTAGTGGTTTGGTTAGCGGGAGGGCCTACGAGCAGTACTTC. It is translated as CASGLVSGRAYEQYF.